The T cell receptor beta chain described here comes from a study of identical twins. Study-wide results and limits: Abundant cord blood beta clonotypes carried fewer insertions; memory repertoires showed none. The study based its conclusions on cross-sectional statistical analysis and did not follow the same donors. For out-of-frame beta sequences, excess twin sharing was weaker.

Template switching (which added a universal primer site) was used, and cDNA carried unique molecular identifiers. TCRdb re-called the 5' RACE reads with MiXCR, one entry per CDR3 protein. The data show 200,000 to 250,000 distinct CDR3 sequences, with more than 9% seen just once and 8% to 10% held by the top ten. This clonotype was seen ten or more times. Its antigen is as yet unknown. Germline-derived CDR1 and CDR2 are MNHEY and SMNVEV (reference sequence). Trimming removed 5 bases at V and 6 bases at J, with 17 bases between. CDR3 size: 14 residues. Material: memory T cells sorted from blood. The TCR was taken from a man aged 45-65 years in good health. V is TRBV27 and J is TRBJ2-7; maybe TRBD1 (5 bases). CDR3 coding DNA: TGTGCCAGCAGTAAGACAGCCCTTATATCCGAGCAGTACTTC. Translation gives CASSKTALISEQYF.